The 23 T cell receptor beta chains in this list originate from one sample, sequenced in a study of molecular identifiers for immune sequencing clone quantification. TCRdb re-derived calls from the PCR reads in MiXCR, one entry per CDR3 protein. The table lists about 640,000 distinct CDR3 sequences, roughly 21% of them singletons, with roughly 0.85% in the top ten. Sequencing input: naive CD8+ T cells from blood, with Jurkat cell RNA spiked in. Subset in this sample: FACS-sorted CD8+CD4-CCR7+CD45RA+ naive T cells. These receptor sequences come from a human donor in good health. Some libraries in this study had Jurkat cell RNA spiked in.

This clonotype was seen only a few times. The chain combines TRBV30 with TRBJ2-7, with D perhaps matching TRBD2 (5 bases). This CDR3 is 14 amino acids long. CDR1 and CDR2 (germline): GTSNPN, SVGIG (reference sequence). With 1 base removed from V and 4 bases from J, the gap between germline ends came to 14 bases. As DNA, the CDR3 is TGTGCCTGGAGTGCAACCGGACTCGTTTACGAGCAGTACTTC. Its protein product is CAWSATGLVYEQYF. The whole variable domain, filled in from reference TRBV30 and TRBJ2-7, reads SQTIHQWPATLVQPVGSPLSLECTVEGTSNPNLYWYRQAAGRGLQLLFYSVGIGQISSEVPQNLSASRPQDRQFILSSKKLLLSDSGFYLCAWSATGLVYEQYFGPGTRLTVT.

This clonotype showed up just a few times. A clone one base away is much larger, so this may be a read error. The gene calls are TRBV7-9 and TRBJ2-3, with D possibly TRBD1 on 5 matching bases. Germline-derived CDR1 and CDR2 are SEHNR and FQNEAQ (reference sequence). This CDR3 comprises 13 residues. The CDR3 DNA reads TGTGCCAGCAGCTTAGAGAAGACAGATACGCGGTATTTT. Translated, it gives CASSLEKTDTRYF.

This clonotype was counted many times. The DNA of the CDR3 is TGTGCCAGCATCCCCCTGACTAGCGGAATCACAGATACGCAGTATTTT. Amino acids: CASIPLTSGITDTQYF. The V gene is TRBV6-1, the J gene TRBJ2-3, with 9 bases matching TRBD2. The CDR3 sequence is 16 residues long. V lost 7 bases to trimming and J lost 2 bases; unmatched junction nucleotides: 10. In germline, CDR1 is MNHNS, CDR2 SASEGT.

This clonotype was seen repeatedly, ten times or more. The chain employs TRBV5-5 and TRBJ2-3, with D possibly being TRBD2 (5 bases). The CDR3 loop spans 15 amino acids. V lost 4 bases and J 5 bases, leaving 17 bases between the germline ends. CDR1 SGHKS and CDR2 YYEKEE come from the germline V gene (reference sequence). CDR3 DNA: TGTGCCAGCAGCAGGGAGTACCGTCCGGGAGATACGCAGTATTTT. This encodes CASSREYRPGDTQYF.

Many counts were recorded for this clonotype. The chain links TRBV6-5 to TRBJ2-6, with D unclear. V lost 0 bases and J 0 bases, leaving 9 bases between the germline ends. The CDR3 contains 17 residues. Germline lookup yields CDR1 MNHEY and CDR2 SVGAGI. Here the CDR3 DNA reads TGTGCCAGCAGTTACTCTGGATCGAGCTCTGGGGCCAACGTCCTGACTTTC. Translated, it gives CASSYSGSSSGANVLTF.

To note about this clonotype: This may come from a read error, since a much larger clone is one base off. This sequence joins TRBV19 and TRBJ2-3; possible D gene TRBD1, 5 bases. CDR3 length equals 15 residues. Germline values: CDR1 LNHDA, CDR2 SQIVND (reference sequence). The CDR3 is CTSSMQGTSTDTQYF. Here the CDR3 DNA reads TGTACCAGTAGTATGCAGGGAACTAGCACAGATACGCAGTATTTT.

The table lists this clonotype with many counts. The genes are TRBV7-9 and TRBJ1-2; D ambiguous. CDR1 is SEHNR, CDR2 FQNEAQ, per germline (reference sequence). The CDR3 is 14 amino acids. Between the trimmed V and J ends, which lost 1 base and 4 bases, there was a span of 10 bases. The CDR3: CASSLVGDPYGYTF. Written as DNA, the CDR3 is TGTGCCAGCAGCTTAGTGGGAGACCCCTATGGCTACACCTTC.

The chain uses TRBV11-3 and TRBJ2-7, with TRBD1 matching 7 bases. The V gene end was trimmed by 5 bases and the J gene end by 6 bases; junction bases not matched to a gene: 13. The CDR3 spans 15 residues. Germline V gives CDR1 SGHNT, CDR2 YENEEA. In DNA form, the CDR3 reads TGTGCCAGCAGCGTGGGACAGAACCGCGTGAGCGAGCAGTACTTC. Translation gives CASSVGQNRVSEQYF.

This clonotype occurred a few times. This chain connects TRBV12-3 or TRBV12-4 to TRBJ1-1; 7 bases map to TRBD1. V was clipped by 2 bases and J by 1 base; unmatched bases: 13. There are 18 residues in the CDR3. CDR3 loop: CASSLTGQVRPQNTEAFF. The CDR3 DNA sequence: TGTGCCAGCAGTTTAACCGGACAGGTGCGTCCCCAGAACACTGAAGCTTTCTTT.

Turning to this clonotype: Given a much more abundant clone one base away, this may be a read error. The V and J genes are TRBV27 and TRBJ2-3, with 7 bases that match TRBD2. Germline V gives CDR1 MNHEY, CDR2 SMNVEV (reference sequence). The CDR3 is made up of 15 amino acids. The CDR3 sequence: CAGSLSSGYTDTQYF. The CDR3 DNA sequence: TGTGCCGGCAGTTTATCTAGCGGATACACAGATACGCAGTATTTT.

As to this clonotype: Possible read error: a much larger clone is one base away. This chain connects TRBV3-1 to TRBJ1-2; possibly TRBD1 for D (5 bases). The CDR3 has 14 residues. Germline CDR1 LGHDT, CDR2 YNNKEL (reference sequence). The chain's CDR3 is CASSQVGENYGCTF. As DNA, the CDR3 is TGTGCCAGCAGCCAAGTAGGGGAGAACTATGGCTGCACCTTC.

The rearrangement links TRBV5-6 to TRBJ2-2; TRBD2 matches at 8 bases. This CDR3 region has 15 residues. V shed 3 bases and J 1 base; nucleotides not matched to a gene: 2. Germline V gene lookup returns CDR1 SGHDT and CDR2 YYEEEE. The CDR3 region is CASSWLAGNTGELFF. In nucleotides, the CDR3 is TGTGCCAGCAGCTGGCTAGCGGGGAACACCGGGGAGCTGTTTTTT. The full variable domain, with the rest looked up from reference TRBV5-6 and TRBJ2-2, is DAGVTQSPTHLIKTRGQQVTLRCSPKSGHDTVSWYQQALGQGPQFIFQYYEEEERQRGNFPDRFSGHQFPNYSSELNVNALLLGDSALYLCASSWLAGNTGELFFGEGSRLTVL.

The sample holds many counts of this clonotype. The chain couples TRBV7-2 to TRBJ2-6; 13 bases agree with TRBD2. V gave up 1 base and J gave up 0 bases; unmatched junction bases: 15. The CDR3 spans 23 residues. The germline V gene has CDR1 SGHTA and CDR2 FQGNSA. CDR3 loop: CASSLEEGLAGPGGHSGANVLTF. CDR3 bases: TGTGCCAGCAGCTTAGAAGAGGGACTAGCGGGACCGGGGGGCCACTCTGGGGCCAACGTCCTGACTTTC.

This clonotype was seen at least ten times. The chain uses TRBV6-5 and TRBJ2-2, with 9 bases matching TRBD1. V gave up 3 bases and J gave up 6 bases; unmatched junction bases: 23. In germline, CDR1 is MNHEY, CDR2 SVGAGI. The CDR3 is made up of 21 amino acids. CDR3: CASSYPRKWGAGQGSAGELFF. CDR3 nucleotides: TGTGCCAGCAGTTATCCCAGAAAGTGGGGAGCGGGACAGGGATCGGCCGGGGAGCTGTTTTTT.

This chain uses TRBV20-1 with TRBJ2-7; 8 nucleotides agree with TRBD1. This CDR3 has 15 residues. The trim removed 2 bases at V and 5 bases at J, leaving 11 bases unmatched. Germline CDR1 DFQATT, CDR2 SNEGSKA (reference sequence). The CDR3 reads CSARTRTGSMNEQYF. CDR3 sequence (DNA): TGCAGTGCTAGAACGAGGACAGGGAGTATGAACGAGCAGTACTTC.

This clonotype showed up many times. The chain recombines TRBV5-4 with TRBJ2-3; weak D call: TRBD1 (6 bases). The germline V gene has CDR1 SGHNT and CDR2 YYREEE (reference sequence). The V end was cut by 0 bases, the J end by 2 bases, with 16 bases between. This CDR3 has 17 residues. The CDR3 bases are TGTGCCAGCAGCTTGGCCCTAGGGGGAGCCAACACAGATACGCAGTATTTT. Protein: CASSLALGGANTDTQYF.

This clonotype has just a few counts. The chain has TRBV20-1 and TRBJ2-7; 9 bases are a match to TRBD1. Germline assignment: CDR1 DFQATT and CDR2 SNEGSKA (reference sequence). This CDR3 has 16 amino acids. The J segment lost 7 bases and the V segment lost 0 bases, leaving 13 bases of the junction unmatched. In DNA form, the CDR3 reads TGCAGTGCTAGAGACCGGGACAGGGACCTTCTAGCGGAGCAGTACTTC. Protein: CSARDRDRDLLAEQYF.

This clonotype was counted many times. The chain links TRBV12-3 or TRBV12-4 to TRBJ2-7, with TRBD2 matching 8 bases. This CDR3 is 14 amino acids long. V trimming: 6 bases; J trimming: 2 bases; junction bases outside the gene matches: 6. For the CDR3, the DNA is TGTGCCAGCAGCTTTAGCGGGACCCCCTACGAGCAGTACTTC. Its protein is CASSFSGTPYEQYF.

This clonotype has just a few counts. The chain is built from TRBV20-1 and TRBJ2-7, with 8 bases matching TRBD1. Unmatched junction bases numbered 7, after V lost 0 bases and J lost 3 bases. The germline V gene encodes CDR1 DFQATT and CDR2 SNEGSKA (reference sequence). This CDR3 has 15 residues. The CDR3 sequence: CSARDLRGLDYEQYF. CDR3 bases: TGCAGTGCTAGAGATCTCAGGGGGCTGGACTACGAGCAGTACTTC.

This clonotype was counted at least ten times. The gene calls are TRBV29-1 and TRBJ1-1; D might be TRBD1 (6 bases). Germline CDR1 and CDR2: SQVTM and ANQGSEA. Trimming removed 5 bases from V and 7 bases from J, with 14 bases in between. This CDR3 spans 12 amino acids. The CDR3 here is CSVHFGTNEAFF. The DNA for the CDR3 is TGCAGCGTTCATTTCGGGACAAATGAAGCTTTCTTT.

A few counts support this clonotype. This chain connects TRBV6-6 to TRBJ2-7; possible D gene TRBD1, 6 bases. This CDR3 is 14 amino acids long. Between the trimmed V and J ends, which lost 8 bases and 1 base, there was a span of 15 bases. The germline gives CDR1 MNHNY, CDR2 SVGAGI (reference sequence). The CDR3 coding sequence is TGTGCCAGCCTCACGGAGACAGGTTCCTACGAGCAGTACTTC. Translated: CASLTETGSYEQYF.

Points on this clonotype: A much bigger clone sits one base away, suggesting this may be a read error. This sequence joins TRBV7-6 and TRBJ2-6; 7 nucleotides line up with TRBD1. This CDR3 comprises 16 residues. J lost 4 bases, V lost 4 bases, and 7 bases had no gene match. The germline V gene encodes CDR1 SGHVS and CDR2 FNYEAQ. CDR3: CASSSTTGSGANVLTF. The CDR3 nucleotides read TGTGCCAGCAGCTCGACGACAGGGTCAGGGGCCAACGTCCTGACTTTC.

V usage is TRBV9 and J usage is TRBJ2-7; weak D call: TRBD1 (5 bases). This CDR3 has 14 amino acids. V was cut by 0 bases and J by 5 bases, with 12 bases left in between. CDR1 is SGDLS, CDR2 YYNGEE, per germline. CDR3 sequence: CASSVDTPGNEQYF. DNA of the CDR3: TGTGCCAGCAGCGTAGACACCCCAGGGAACGAGCAGTACTTC.